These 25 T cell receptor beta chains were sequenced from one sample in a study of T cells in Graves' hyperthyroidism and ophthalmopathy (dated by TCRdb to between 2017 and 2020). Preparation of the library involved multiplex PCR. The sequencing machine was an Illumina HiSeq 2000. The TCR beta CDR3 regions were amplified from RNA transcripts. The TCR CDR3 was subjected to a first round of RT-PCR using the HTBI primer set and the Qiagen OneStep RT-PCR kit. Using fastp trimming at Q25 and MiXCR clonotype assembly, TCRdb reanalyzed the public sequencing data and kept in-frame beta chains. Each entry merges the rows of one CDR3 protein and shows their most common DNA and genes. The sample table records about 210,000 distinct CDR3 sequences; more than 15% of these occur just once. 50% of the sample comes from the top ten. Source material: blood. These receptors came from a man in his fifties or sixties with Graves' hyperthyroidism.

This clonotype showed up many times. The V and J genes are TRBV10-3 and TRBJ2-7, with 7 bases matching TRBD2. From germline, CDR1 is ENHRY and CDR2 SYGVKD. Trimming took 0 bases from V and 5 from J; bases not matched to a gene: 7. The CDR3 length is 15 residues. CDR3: CAISESGREANEQYF. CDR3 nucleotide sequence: TGTGCCATCAGTGAGTCTGGGAGGGAGGCGAACGAGCAGTACTTC.

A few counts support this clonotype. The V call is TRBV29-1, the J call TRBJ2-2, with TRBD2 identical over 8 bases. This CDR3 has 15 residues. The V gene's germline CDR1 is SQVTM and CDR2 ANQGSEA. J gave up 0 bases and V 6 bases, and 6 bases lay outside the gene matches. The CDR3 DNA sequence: TGCAGCGTAATGATAGCGGGGACGAACACCGGGGAGCTGTTTTTT. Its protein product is CSVMIAGTNTGELFF.

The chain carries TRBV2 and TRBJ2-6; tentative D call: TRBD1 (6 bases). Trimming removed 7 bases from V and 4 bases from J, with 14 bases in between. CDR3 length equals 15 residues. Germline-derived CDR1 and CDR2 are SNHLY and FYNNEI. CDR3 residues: CASTGDRSGANVLTF. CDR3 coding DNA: TGTGCCAGCACCGGAGACAGGTCCGGGGCCAACGTCCTGACTTTC. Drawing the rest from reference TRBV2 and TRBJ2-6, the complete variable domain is EPEVTQTPSHQVTQMGQEVILRCVPISNHLYFYWYRQILGQKVEFLVSFYNNEISEKSEIFDDQFSVERPDGSNFTLKIRSTKLEDSAMYFCASTGDRSGANVLTFGAGSRLTVL.

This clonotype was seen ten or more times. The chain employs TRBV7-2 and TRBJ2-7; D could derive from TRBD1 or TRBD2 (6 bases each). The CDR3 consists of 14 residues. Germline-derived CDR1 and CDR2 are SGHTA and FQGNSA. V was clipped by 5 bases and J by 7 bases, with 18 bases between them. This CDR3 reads CASSHRAGAGEQYF. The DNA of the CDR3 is TGTGCCAGCAGCCACCGAGCAGGGGCGGGGGAGCAGTACTTC.

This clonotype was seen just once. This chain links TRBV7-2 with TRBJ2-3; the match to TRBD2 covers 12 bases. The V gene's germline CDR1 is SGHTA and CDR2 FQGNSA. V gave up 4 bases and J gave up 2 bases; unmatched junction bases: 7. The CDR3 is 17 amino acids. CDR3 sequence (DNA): TGTGCCAGCAGCTATTGGACTAGCGGGGCCCTCACAGATACGCAGTATTTT. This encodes CASSYWTSGALTDTQYF. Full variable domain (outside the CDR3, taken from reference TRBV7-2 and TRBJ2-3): GAGVSQSPSNKVTEKGKDVELRCDPISGHTALYWYRQSLGQGLEFLIYFQGNSAPDKSGLPSDRFSAERTGGSVSTLTIQRTQQEDSAVYLCASSYWTSGALTDTQYFGPGTRLTVL.

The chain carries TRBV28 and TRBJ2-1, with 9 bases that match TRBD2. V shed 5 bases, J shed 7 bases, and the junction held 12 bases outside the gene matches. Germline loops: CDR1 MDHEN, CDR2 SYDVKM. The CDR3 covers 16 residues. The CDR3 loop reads CASSPLSGGNWNEQFF. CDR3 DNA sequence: TGTGCCAGCAGTCCACTGAGCGGGGGGAATTGGAATGAGCAGTTCTTC.

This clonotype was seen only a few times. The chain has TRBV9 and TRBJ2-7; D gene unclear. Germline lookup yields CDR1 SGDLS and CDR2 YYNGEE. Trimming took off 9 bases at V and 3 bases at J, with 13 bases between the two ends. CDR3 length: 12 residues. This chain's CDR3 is CATPHLNYEQYF. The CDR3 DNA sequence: TGTGCCACGCCCCACTTAAACTACGAGCAGTACTTC.

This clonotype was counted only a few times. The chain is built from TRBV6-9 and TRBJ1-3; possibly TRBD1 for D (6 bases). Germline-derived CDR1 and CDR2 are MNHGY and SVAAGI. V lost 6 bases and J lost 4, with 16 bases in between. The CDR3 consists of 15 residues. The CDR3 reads CASRETGMVGNTIYF. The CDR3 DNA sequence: TGTGCCAGCAGAGAAACAGGGATGGTAGGAAACACCATATATTTT.

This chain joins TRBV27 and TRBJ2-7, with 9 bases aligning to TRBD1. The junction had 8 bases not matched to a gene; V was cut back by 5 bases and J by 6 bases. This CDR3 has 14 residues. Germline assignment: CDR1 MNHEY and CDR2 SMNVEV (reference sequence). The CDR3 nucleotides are TGTGCCAGCAGTCCCGGGACAGGGAGCTTCGAGCAGTACTTC. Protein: CASSPGTGSFEQYF.

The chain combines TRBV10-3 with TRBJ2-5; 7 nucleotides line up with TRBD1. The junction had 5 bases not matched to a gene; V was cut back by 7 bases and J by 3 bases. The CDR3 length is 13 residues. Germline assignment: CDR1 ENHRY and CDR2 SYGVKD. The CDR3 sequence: CAINRGGEETQYF. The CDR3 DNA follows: TGTGCCATCAACAGGGGTGGGGAAGAGACCCAGTACTTC.

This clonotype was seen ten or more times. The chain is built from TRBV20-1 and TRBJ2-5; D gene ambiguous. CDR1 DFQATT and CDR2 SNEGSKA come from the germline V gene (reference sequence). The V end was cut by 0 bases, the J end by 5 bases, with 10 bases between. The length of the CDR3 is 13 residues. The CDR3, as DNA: TGCAGTGCTAGAGATCTCCGACTTGAGACCCAGTACTTC. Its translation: CSARDLRLETQYF.

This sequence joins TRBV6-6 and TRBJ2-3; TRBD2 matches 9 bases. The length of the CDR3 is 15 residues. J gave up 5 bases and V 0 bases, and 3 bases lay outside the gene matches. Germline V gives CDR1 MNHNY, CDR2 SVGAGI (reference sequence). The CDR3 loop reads CASSYSATSGDTQYF. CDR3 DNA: TGTGCCAGCAGTTACTCTGCGACTAGCGGAGATACGCAGTATTTT.

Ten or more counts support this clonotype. For the CDR3, the DNA is TGTGCCAGCAGCTCCGGGGGCGACCGGATCTACGAGCAGTACTTC. This encodes CASSSGGDRIYEQYF. This sequence joins TRBV7-2 and TRBJ2-7; D may correspond to TRBD1 or TRBD2 (6 bases each). The CDR3 has 15 amino acids. Between the trimmed V and J ends, which lost 4 bases and 3 bases, there was a span of 16 bases. The V gene's germline CDR1 is SGHTA and CDR2 FQGNSA.

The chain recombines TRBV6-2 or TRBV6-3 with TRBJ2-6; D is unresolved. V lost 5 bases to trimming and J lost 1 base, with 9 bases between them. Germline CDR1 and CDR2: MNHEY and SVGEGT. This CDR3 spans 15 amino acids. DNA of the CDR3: TGTGCCAGCAGTCAGACTCTATCTGGGGCCAACGTCCTGACTTTC. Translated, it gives CASSQTLSGANVLTF.

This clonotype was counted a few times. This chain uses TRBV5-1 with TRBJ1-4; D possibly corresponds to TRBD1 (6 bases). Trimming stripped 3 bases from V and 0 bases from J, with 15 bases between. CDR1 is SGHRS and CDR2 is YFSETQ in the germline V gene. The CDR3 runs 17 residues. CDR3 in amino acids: CASSWYEGGPTNEKLFF. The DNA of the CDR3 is TGCGCCAGCAGCTGGTATGAGGGGGGCCCAACTAATGAAAAACTGTTTTTT.

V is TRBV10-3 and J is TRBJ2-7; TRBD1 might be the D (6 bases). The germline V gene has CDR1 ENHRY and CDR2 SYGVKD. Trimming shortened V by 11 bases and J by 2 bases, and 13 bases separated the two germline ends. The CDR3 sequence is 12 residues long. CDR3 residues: CASQNRAYEQYF. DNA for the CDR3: TGTGCCTCTCAAAACAGGGCCTACGAGCAGTACTTC.

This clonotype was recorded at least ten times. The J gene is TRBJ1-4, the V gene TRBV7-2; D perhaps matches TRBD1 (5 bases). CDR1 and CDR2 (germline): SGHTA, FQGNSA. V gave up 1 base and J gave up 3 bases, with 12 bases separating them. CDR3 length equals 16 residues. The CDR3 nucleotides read TGTGCCAGCAGCTTAGGAGGTGGGACGGCTAATGAAAAACTGTTTTTT. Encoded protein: CASSLGGGTANEKLFF.

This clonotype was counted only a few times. The CDR3 region is CASRPGLAGGASNEQFF. The CDR3 coding sequence is TGTGCCAGCAGGCCGGGACTAGCGGGAGGGGCGAGCAATGAGCAGTTCTTC. The rearrangement uses TRBV2 and TRBJ2-1; 16 positions agree with TRBD2. After removal of 6 bases from V and 6 bases from J, the junction contained 8 bases not matched to a gene. The CDR3 is 17 residues long. CDR1 and CDR2 (germline): SNHLY, FYNNEI.

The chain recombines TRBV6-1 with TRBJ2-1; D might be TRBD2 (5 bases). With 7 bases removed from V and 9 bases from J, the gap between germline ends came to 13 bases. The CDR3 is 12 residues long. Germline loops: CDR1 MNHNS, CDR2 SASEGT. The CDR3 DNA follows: TGTGCCAGCAAATCTCCCGAGGGTGAGCAGTTCTTC. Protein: CASKSPEGEQFF.

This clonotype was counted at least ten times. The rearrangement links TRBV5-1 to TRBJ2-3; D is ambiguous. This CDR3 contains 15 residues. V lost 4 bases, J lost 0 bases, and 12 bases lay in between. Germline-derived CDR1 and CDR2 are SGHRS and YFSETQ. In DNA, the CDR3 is TGCGCCAGCAGCATCCGATCCGCTAGCACAGATACGCAGTATTTT. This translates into CASSIRSASTDTQYF.

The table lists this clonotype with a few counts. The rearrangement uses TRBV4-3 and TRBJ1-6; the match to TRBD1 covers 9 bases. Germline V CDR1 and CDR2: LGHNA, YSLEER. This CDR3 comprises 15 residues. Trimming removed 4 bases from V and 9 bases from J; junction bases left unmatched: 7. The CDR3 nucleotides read TGCGCCAGCAGCCGGACCGGGACAGGGATTTCACCCCTCCACTTT. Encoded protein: CASSRTGTGISPLHF.

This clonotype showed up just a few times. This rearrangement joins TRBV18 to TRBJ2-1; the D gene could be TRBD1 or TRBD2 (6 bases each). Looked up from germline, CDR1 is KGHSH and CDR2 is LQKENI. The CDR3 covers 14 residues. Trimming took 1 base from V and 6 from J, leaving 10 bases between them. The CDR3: CASSPRGAGNEQFF. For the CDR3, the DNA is TGTGCCAGCTCACCACGGGGGGCGGGCAATGAGCAGTTCTTC.

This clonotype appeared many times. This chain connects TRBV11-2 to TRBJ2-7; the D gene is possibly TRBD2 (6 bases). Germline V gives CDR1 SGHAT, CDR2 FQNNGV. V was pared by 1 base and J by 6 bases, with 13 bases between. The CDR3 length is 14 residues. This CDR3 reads CASSLGTGAFEQYF. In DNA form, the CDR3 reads TGTGCCAGCAGCTTAGGAACGGGAGCTTTCGAGCAGTACTTC.

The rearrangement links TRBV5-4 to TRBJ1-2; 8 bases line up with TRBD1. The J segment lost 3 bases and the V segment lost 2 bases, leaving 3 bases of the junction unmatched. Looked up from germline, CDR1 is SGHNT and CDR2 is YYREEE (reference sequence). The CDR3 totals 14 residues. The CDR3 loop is CASSFGQGDYGYTF. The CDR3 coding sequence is TGTGCCAGCAGCTTCGGACAGGGAGACTATGGCTACACCTTC.

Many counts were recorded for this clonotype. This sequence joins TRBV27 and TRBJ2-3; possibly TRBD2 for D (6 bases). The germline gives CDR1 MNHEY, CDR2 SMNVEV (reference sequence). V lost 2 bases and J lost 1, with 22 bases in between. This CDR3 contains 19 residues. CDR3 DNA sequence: TGTGCCAGCAGTTTAAGTTCCAGGCCCCAGCGGGTGGGCACAGATACGCAGTATTTT. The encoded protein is CASSLSSRPQRVGTDTQYF.